Described below is a single T cell receptor (beta chain) sequence and its context. Its antigen target is currently unknown. Base qualities are not at hand, and no much larger clone is one base apart. The trim is 6 bases for V and 4 bases for J, with a gap of 15 bases between the germline ends. Reading the germline V gene gives CDR1 MDHEN and CDR2 SYDVKM. The CDR3 starts with the cysteine, ends with the phenylalanine, and has 14 residues. Just CDR3 DNA is preserved here, 42 bases in frame from base 1. These data are taken from a study of radiotherapy plus CTLA-4 blockade in lung cancer (dated by TCRdb to between 2018 and 2020). With respect to the entire study: Among the enrolled patients, about 20% had an objective response, and roughly 30% reached disease control.

Here is what the overall study found, with its caveats: Increased serum interferon-beta after radiation, together with early dynamic changes in blood T cell clones, were reported to be the strongest predictors of response. After treatment with radiotherapy and ipilimumab, TCR clones that originated in tumors expanded in peripheral blood.

The study tested focal radiation therapy combined with CTLA-4 blockade (ipilimumab) in patients with chemo-refractory metastatic non-small-cell lung cancer. The method behind the library was the immunoSEQ multiplex PCR assay. Drawn from immuneACCESS, this table holds only the in-frame rearrangements with V and J called that TCRdb kept. Clones are partly lost; checked studies trace under half to an unresolved V gene and leave the rest unexplained. For this sample there are around 63,000 clones; roughly 76% appear just once. 16% of the sample belongs to the ten largest clones. This specimen was peripheral blood, taken from a patient treated with radiotherapy plus ipilimumab. Rearrangement joined TRBV28 to TRBJ1-1, with an unclear D gene assignment. This clonotype was obtained from a human donor with non-small cell lung cancer whose response to radiotherapy plus ipilimumab could not be evaluated. Some clones in this sample may be carry-over from other donors' samples. The nucleotides are TGTGCCAGCAGCACCGCATCTTGGCCCACTGAAGCTTTCTTT. Its protein product is CASSTASWPTEAFF.